These 31 T cell receptor beta chains share one sample of origin, sequenced in a study of blood T cell repertoires in COVID-19. Only in-frame clones appear in the TCRdb table, and some are missing; sequencing was by immunoSEQ multiplex PCR. The sample shows around 250,000 clones, around 86% of them seen only once. The sequenced sample consisted of PBMCs or T cells enriched from blood (not recorded which). Receptors originate from a man between 18 and 29 years old who had recovered from COVID-19.

The V gene is TRBV19, the J gene TRBJ2-2, with 7 nucleotides matching TRBD2. Germline V CDR1 and CDR2: LNHDA, SQIVND (reference sequence). V trimming: 5 bases; J trimming: 5 bases; junction bases outside the gene matches: 14. The CDR3 has 17 amino acids. DNA of the CDR3: TGTGCCAGTAGTCTCCACCTTGGAGCGGGGATAACCGGGGAGCTGTTTTTT. It codes for CASSLHLGAGITGELFF.

This clone was seen a few times. V and J are TRBV20-1 and TRBJ2-5, with 7 bases fitting TRBD1. Germline-derived CDR1 and CDR2 are DFQATT and SNEGSKA (reference sequence). With 3 bases clipped from V and 5 bases from J, the junction kept 9 bases outside the gene matches. This CDR3 has 14 residues. The CDR3 region is CSASPQGDWETQYF. The CDR3 DNA follows: TGCAGTGCTAGTCCGCAGGGGGATTGGGAGACCCAGTACTTC.

The V call is TRBV12-3 or TRBV12-4, the J call TRBJ2-7; 7 bases are shared with TRBD1. CDR3 length equals 13 residues. V lost 6 bases and J lost 2; bases outside the gene matches: 4. In DNA form, the CDR3 reads TGTGCCAGCAGCCAAGGGACAGCCTACGAGCAGTACTTC. It is translated as CASSQGTAYEQYF.

The sample holds one count of this clone. The chain employs TRBV11-3 and TRBJ2-5; 10 bases fit TRBD2. J lost 6 bases, V lost 4 bases, and 5 bases had no gene match. The CDR3 has 14 residues. Germline V gene sequence: CDR1 SGHNT, CDR2 YENEEA. The CDR3 nucleotides are TGTGCCAGCAGCTCGAGCGGGAGGGGAAAGACCCAGTACTTC. Protein: CASSSSGRGKTQYF. Full variable domain (rest looked up from reference TRBV11-3 and TRBJ2-5): EAGVVQSPRYKIIEKKQPVAFWCNPISGHNTLYWYLQNLGQGPELLIRYENEEAVDDSQLPKDRFSAERLKGVDSTLKIQPAELGDSAVYLCASSSSGRGKTQYFGPGTRLLVL.

The V gene is TRBV3-1 (or the pseudogene TRBV3-2), the J gene TRBJ2-7; TRBD2 matches at 9 bases. V lost 4 bases, J lost 2 bases, and 12 bases stayed unmatched. The CDR3 extends over 17 amino acids. Germline V gene lookup returns CDR1 LGHDT and CDR2 YNNKEL (reference sequence). CDR3 region: CASSLTSGRRRTYEQYF. Here the CDR3 DNA reads TGTGCCAGCAGCCTGACTAGCGGTCGGAGGAGAACCTACGAGCAGTACTTC.

This chain joins TRBV15 and TRBJ2-7; 8 nucleotides match TRBD1. This CDR3 comprises 14 residues. CDR1 is LNHNV, CDR2 YYDKDF, per germline (reference sequence). Losses at the gene ends were 4 bases for V and 3 bases for J; bases not matched to a gene: 5. CDR3 in amino acids: CATSNRDRNYEQYF. As DNA, the CDR3 is TGTGCCACCAGCAACCGGGACAGGAACTACGAGCAGTACTTC.

The count of this clone is one. DNA of the CDR3: TGTGCCAGCAGCCAAGAGGACAGGGGGGTCCACGAGCAGTACTTC. It specifies CASSQEDRGVHEQYF. The rearrangement uses TRBV4-2 and TRBJ2-7, with 10 bases fitting TRBD1. Per germline, CDR1 LGHNA and CDR2 YNFKEQ. V trimming: 0 bases; J trimming: 5 bases; junction bases outside the gene matches: 4. The CDR3 has 15 amino acids.

V gene TRBV4-2 combines with J gene TRBJ2-5, with TRBD1 identical over 12 bases. Germline V gene data show CDR1 as LGHNA and CDR2 as YNFKEQ. The CDR3 consists of 18 residues. The trim removed 2 bases at V and 7 bases at J, leaving 14 bases unmatched. The CDR3 region has the DNA TGTGCCAGCAGCCAAATGTATGGGACAGGGGGCTTCGGTGGGACCCAGTACTTC. Protein product: CASSQMYGTGGFGGTQYF.

The chain couples TRBV19 to TRBJ1-5; 7 nucleotides line up with TRBD1. Germline V lookup: CDR1 LNHDA, CDR2 SQIVND (reference sequence). The CDR3 extends over 16 amino acids. V gave up 4 bases and J gave up 7 bases; unmatched junction bases: 13. DNA for the CDR3: TGTGCCAGTAGTACCTACGACAGGGCATTGGCACAGCCCCAGCATTTT. Translation gives CASSTYDRALAQPQHF.

This clone was seen a few times. The chain combines TRBV28 with TRBJ1-5, with TRBD1 matching 9 bases. The trim removed 7 bases at V and 9 bases at J, leaving 10 bases unmatched. CDR1 MDHEN and CDR2 SYDVKM come from the germline V gene. The CDR3 has 14 residues. The CDR3 loop is CASTPGQGWGPQHF. Here the CDR3 DNA reads TGTGCCAGCACCCCAGGACAGGGGTGGGGGCCCCAGCATTTT.

The chain combines TRBV3-1 (or the pseudogene TRBV3-2) with TRBJ2-5; maybe TRBD1 (6 bases). V was trimmed by 4 bases and J by 1 base, leaving 37 bases between them. This CDR3 is built from 23 residues. CDR1 is LGHDT, CDR2 YNNKEL, per germline (reference sequence). The CDR3 spells CASSLGDTSSGNWVGDVQETQYF. CDR3 nucleotides: TGTGCCAGCAGCCTGGGGGACACATCTTCGGGAAATTGGGTGGGGGATGTCCAAGAGACCCAGTACTTC.

This chain uses TRBV5-1 with TRBJ1-6; weak D call: TRBD1 (5 bases). The CDR3 totals 15 residues. Germline V gene sequence: CDR1 SGHRS, CDR2 YFSETQ. The V end lost 3 bases, the J end lost 5 bases, and 12 bases lay between the germline ends. This CDR3 reads CASSSGVRDNSPLHF. In DNA form, the CDR3 reads TGCGCCAGCAGCTCCGGTGTCAGGGATAATTCACCCCTCCACTTT.

V usage is TRBV5-4 and J usage is TRBJ2-7; 9 nucleotides match TRBD1. V shed 0 bases and J 4 bases; nucleotides not matched to a gene: 5. The CDR3 totals 15 residues. In germline, CDR1 is SGHNT, CDR2 YYREEE (reference sequence). This CDR3 is CASSLGGTGLYEQYF. The CDR3 region has the DNA TGTGCCAGCAGCTTGGGTGGGACAGGGTTGTACGAGCAGTACTTC. Filled out from reference TRBV5-4 and TRBJ2-7, the complete variable domain reads ETGVTQSPTHLIKTRGQQVTLRCSSQSGHNTVSWYQQALGQGPQFIFQYYREEENGRGNFPPRFSGLQFPNYSSELNVNALELDDSALYLCASSLGGTGLYEQYFGPGTRLTVT.

CDR3 residues: CASSTHSGTSDKETQYF. CDR3 sequence (DNA): TGTGCCAGCAGCACGCACTCGGGGACTAGCGACAAAGAGACCCAGTACTTC. The V and J genes are TRBV5-4 and TRBJ2-5; 10 bases are a match to TRBD2. V lost 4 bases to trimming and J lost 3 bases; unmatched junction nucleotides: 12. Looked up from germline, CDR1 is SGHNT and CDR2 is YYREEE (reference sequence). This CDR3 has 17 residues.

This clone has just one count. The chain couples TRBV15 to TRBJ2-3, with 10 bases lining up with TRBD2. J was trimmed by 2 bases and V by 1 base; bases with no gene match: 9. Germline V lookup: CDR1 LNHNV, CDR2 YYDKDF (reference sequence). The CDR3 spans 18 residues. CDR3: CATSRGIAGGQHTDTQYF. CDR3 in DNA: TGTGCCACCAGCAGAGGGATAGCGGGGGGCCAACACACAGATACGCAGTATTTT.

This clone was recorded a few times. The gene calls are TRBV27 and TRBJ1-2, with 11 bases aligning to TRBD1. There are 13 residues in the CDR3. Trimming at V came to 6 bases and at J to 8 bases, leaving 5 bases not matched to a gene. Looked up from germline, CDR1 is MNHEY and CDR2 is SMNVEV (reference sequence). CDR3: CASSRDRGYGYTF. The CDR3 DNA reads as TGTGCCAGCAGCCGGGACAGGGGGTACGGCTACACCTTC.

The V and J genes are TRBV4-1 and TRBJ2-7; 9 bases map to TRBD2. The CDR3 has 16 amino acids. Germline lookup yields CDR1 MGHRA and CDR2 YSYEKL. V trimming: 0 bases; J trimming: 3 bases; junction bases outside the gene matches: 6. CDR3 in amino acids: CASSQDGGGRDYEQYF. The CDR3 nucleotides read TGCGCCAGCAGCCAAGATGGGGGCGGGAGGGACTACGAGCAGTACTTC.

The chain carries TRBV27 and TRBJ2-3; maybe TRBD2 (5 bases). The germline gives CDR1 MNHEY, CDR2 SMNVEV (reference sequence). The CDR3 has 13 residues. V lost 0 bases and J 10 bases, leaving 11 bases between the germline ends. The CDR3 region is CASSLSETRAQYF. The CDR3 DNA sequence: TGTGCCAGCAGTTTATCGGAGACGAGGGCGCAGTATTTT.

The chain joins TRBV19 to TRBJ2-7, with a tentative D call TRBD2 (6 bases). Between the trimmed V and J ends, which lost 4 bases and 1 base, there was a span of 8 bases. From germline, CDR1 is LNHDA and CDR2 SQIVND (reference sequence). There are 13 residues in the CDR3. The CDR3 DNA follows: TGTGCCAGTAGTAGACGGGAGTCCTACGAGCAGTACTTC. This gives the protein CASSRRESYEQYF.

The chain uses TRBV5-6 and TRBJ1-4; D is uncertain. From germline, CDR1 is SGHDT and CDR2 YYEEEE. The ends were cut back, 4 bases at V and 11 bases at J, with 18 bases in the middle. The length of the CDR3 is 14 residues. CDR3 protein: CASSRGGGLGKLFF. Written as DNA, the CDR3 is TGTGCCAGCAGCCGGGGAGGAGGGCTTGGGAAACTGTTTTTT.

The rearrangement joins TRBV3-1 (or the pseudogene TRBV3-2) to TRBJ2-1; 7 bases fit TRBD1. The J segment lost 9 bases and the V segment lost 4 bases, leaving 18 bases of the junction unmatched. Germline values: CDR1 LGHDT, CDR2 YNNKEL (reference sequence). CDR3 length: 17 residues. The CDR3 region is CASSPSTGQGRRGEQFF. CDR3 bases: TGTGCCAGCAGCCCGTCGACAGGGCAGGGGAGAAGGGGTGAGCAGTTCTTC.

The CDR3 protein is CASSRQDKDTIYF. The CDR3 nucleotides read TGTGCCAGCAGTCGACAGGACAAAGACACCATATATTTT. V gene TRBV5-4 combines with J gene TRBJ1-3; TRBD1 might be the D (6 bases). The germline V and J ends were trimmed by 5 bases and 8 bases, with 14 bases remaining between them. CDR1 is SGHNT and CDR2 is YYREEE in the germline V gene (reference sequence). The CDR3 spans 13 residues.

The V call is TRBV6-1, the J call TRBJ1-4, with D unclear. The CDR3 length is 12 residues. The V and J ends lost 3 bases and 8 bases respectively, with 7 bases between them. Germline V lookup: CDR1 MNHNS, CDR2 SASEGT. CDR3: CASSDGEEKLFF. The CDR3 DNA reads TGTGCCAGCAGTGATGGGGAGGAAAAACTGTTTTTT.

This chain connects TRBV7-8 to TRBJ2-2; D is possibly TRBD1 (5 bases). This CDR3 is 13 amino acids long. V dropped 1 base and J dropped 7 bases, with 7 bases sitting between them. Germline CDR1 reads SGHVS; CDR2 reads FQNEAQ. The CDR3 here is CASSLETVGELFF. The CDR3 DNA follows: TGTGCCAGCAGCTTAGAGACAGTCGGGGAGCTGTTTTTT. Using reference TRBV7-8 and TRBJ2-2 for the parts outside the CDR3, the full variable domain is GAGVSQSPRYKVAKRGQDVALRCDPISGHVSLFWYQQALGQGPEFLTYFQNEAQLDKSGLPSDRFFAERPEGSVSTLKIQRTQQEDSAVYLCASSLETVGELFFGEGSRLTVL.

This chain connects TRBV5-4 to TRBJ2-7; 8 bases are shared with TRBD2. Germline V CDR1 and CDR2: SGHNT, YYREEE (reference sequence). With 2 bases clipped from V and 5 bases from J, the junction kept 9 bases outside the gene matches. The CDR3 has 15 residues. Here the CDR3 reads CASSLMAGGSHEQYF. The CDR3 DNA is TGTGCCAGCAGCTTAATGGCGGGAGGAAGTCACGAGCAGTACTTC.

This chain uses TRBV10-2 with TRBJ1-5; tentatively, D is TRBD1 (5 bases). The CDR3 contains 13 residues. From germline, CDR1 is WSHSY and CDR2 SAAADI. Deletions cut 3 bases from V and 5 bases from J, with 8 bases between. Here the CDR3 DNA reads TGCGCCAGCAGTGAAGGGGAATATCAGCCCCAGCATTTT. Its protein product is CASSEGEYQPQHF.

This chain joins TRBV7-9 and TRBJ2-7; 7 bases agree with TRBD1. CDR3 length: 16 amino acids. The V gene's germline CDR1 is SEHNR and CDR2 FQNEAQ (reference sequence). After removal of 11 bases from V and 2 bases from J, the junction contained 18 bases not matched to a gene. CDR3 amino acids: CASQSPLQGRTYEQYF. The CDR3 bases are TGTGCCTCTCAAAGCCCCTTACAGGGGCGAACCTACGAGCAGTACTTC.

The genes are TRBV2 and TRBJ2-5, with TRBD1 matching 8 bases. The trim removed 6 bases at V and 2 bases at J, leaving 8 bases unmatched. Germline-derived CDR1 and CDR2 are SNHLY and FYNNEI. The length of the CDR3 is 15 residues. The DNA of the CDR3 is TGTGCCAGCAGGAAGACAGGGGAAAGGCAAGAGACCCAGTACTTC. It encodes CASRKTGERQETQYF.

The V gene is TRBV12-3 or TRBV12-4, the J gene TRBJ2-2; no definite D call. The CDR3 runs 13 residues. V lost 3 bases to trimming and J lost 4 bases, with 6 bases between them. This CDR3 reads CASSFASTGELFF. In DNA form, the CDR3 reads TGTGCCAGCAGTTTCGCTAGCACCGGGGAGCTGTTTTTT.

This chain uses TRBV5-1 with TRBJ2-7; 14 bases map to TRBD2. Trimming took 4 bases from V and 6 from J; bases not matched to a gene: 12. CDR3 length: 17 residues. Germline V CDR1 and CDR2: SGHRS, YFSETQ. CDR3 sequence: CASSIGQWTSGRFEQYF. CDR3 coding DNA: TGCGCCAGCAGCATTGGACAGTGGACTAGCGGGAGGTTCGAGCAGTACTTC. Filled out from reference TRBV5-1 and TRBJ2-7, the complete variable domain reads KAGVTQTPRYLIKTRGQQVTLSCSPISGHRSVSWYQQTPGQGLQFLFEYFSETQRNKGNFPGRFSGRQFSNSRSEMNVSTLELGDSALYLCASSIGQWTSGRFEQYFGPGTRLTVT.

V is TRBV28 and J is TRBJ1-4, with D perhaps TRBD1 (5 bases). This CDR3 has 14 amino acids. CDR1 is MDHEN, CDR2 SYDVKM, per germline. Between the trimmed V and J ends, which lost 7 bases and 0 bases, there was a span of 9 bases. The CDR3 nucleotides read TGTGCCAGCAAGACGGGGGCAACTAATGAAAAACTGTTTTTT. Amino acid sequence: CASKTGATNEKLFF.